The 20 T cell receptor beta chains below all came from one sample that was sequenced in a study of cytomegalovirus exposure and HLA in healthy donors. 60 Vbeta and 13 Jbeta primers were used in PCR. The table came from immunoSEQ multiplex PCR; TCRdb's copy has only in-frame clones and leaves some out. The sample has around 140,000 clones, approximately 84% seen once. Specimen: PBMCs. The receptors were sampled from a woman aged 55-69 years in good health and CMV-seropositive.

As to this clone: Other DNA sequences in the same sample also yield this CDR3. CDR3 DNA sequence: TGTGCCAGCAGCCCCCCAGGGGGGCAAGAGACCCAGTACTTC. This gives the protein CASSPPGGQETQYF. The chain links TRBV27 to TRBJ2-5; tentatively, D is TRBD1 (7 bases). Germline CDR1 is MNHEY and CDR2 is SMNVEV (reference sequence). This CDR3 contains 14 residues. Trimming took off 6 bases at V and 2 bases at J, with 13 bases between the two ends.

The genes are TRBV19 and TRBJ2-3; D may be TRBD2 (5 bases). The CDR3 is 15 residues long. V was shortened by 4 bases and J by 1 base, with 12 bases between the two germline ends. In germline, CDR1 is LNHDA, CDR2 SQIVND (reference sequence). The CDR3 region is CASSRDLGGTDTQYF. As DNA, the CDR3 is TGTGCCAGTAGTAGAGACCTCGGGGGCACAGATACGCAGTATTTT.

The CDR3 protein is CASMEGVGYEQYF. The CDR3 bases are TGTGCCAGTATGGAGGGAGTTGGCTACGAGCAGTACTTC. This chain links TRBV19 with TRBJ2-7, with a weak D call TRBD2 (6 bases). The germline V and J ends were trimmed by 7 bases and 3 bases, with 13 bases remaining between them. Germline CDR1 reads LNHDA; CDR2 reads SQIVND (reference sequence). The CDR3 sequence is 13 residues long.

In this sample, this clone turned up once. The V and J genes are TRBV6-5 and TRBJ2-1; TRBD1 aligns across 7 bases. Germline lookup yields CDR1 MNHEY and CDR2 SVGAGI. The CDR3 is 14 residues long. V lost 5 bases to trimming and J lost 4 bases; unmatched junction nucleotides: 5. CDR3: CASSDRQGYNEQFF. The CDR3 bases are TGTGCCAGCAGTGATAGACAGGGTTACAATGAGCAGTTCTTC.

The V call is TRBV15, the J call TRBJ2-5; a possible D gene is TRBD2 (6 bases). TRBJ2-7 explains the end of the DNA better; the J call may be wrong. Germline V CDR1 and CDR2: LNHNV, YYDKDF (reference sequence). The CDR3 sequence is 14 residues long. The CDR3 reads CATSRELAFYEQYF. DNA for the CDR3: TGTGCCACCAGCAGAGAACTAGCTTTCTACGAGCAGTACTTC.

This clone was counted once. The chain combines TRBV7-8 with TRBJ1-4; TRBD1 matches at 8 bases. The V gene's germline CDR1 is SGHVS and CDR2 FQNEAQ. Losses at the gene ends were 5 bases for V and 7 bases for J; bases not matched to a gene: 9. The CDR3 sequence is 15 residues long. The CDR3 loop reads CASSPDRAVGEKLFF. The CDR3 DNA reads TGTGCCAGCAGCCCGGACAGGGCGGTTGGTGAAAAACTGTTTTTT.

CDR3 coding DNA: TGTGCCAGCAGCGAGCCAGCGGGAGAGTATACGCAGTATTTT. It encodes CASSEPAGEYTQYF. The V gene is TRBV5-4, the J gene TRBJ2-3, with TRBD2 matching 8 bases. Unmatched junction bases numbered 8, after V lost 4 bases and J lost 7 bases. This CDR3 comprises 14 residues. Per germline, CDR1 SGHNT and CDR2 YYREEE (reference sequence).

The rearrangement uses TRBV12-5 and TRBJ2-4; D is unclear. The CDR3 sequence is 12 residues long. Per the germline V gene, CDR1 is LGHNT and CDR2 is FRNRAP. Written as DNA, the CDR3 is TGTGCCCTGCGGCTAGCCAAAAACATTCAGTACTTC. This sequence encodes CALRLAKNIQYF.

There are a few counts of this clone. The chain joins TRBV6-5 to TRBJ2-7; 10 bases fit TRBD1. The CDR3 has 13 amino acids. V dropped 7 bases and J dropped 4; count of bases not matched to a gene: 4. The V gene's germline CDR1 is MNHEY and CDR2 SVGAGI. Here the CDR3 reads CASKDRGSYEQYF. In DNA form, the CDR3 reads TGTGCCAGCAAGGACAGGGGGTCTTACGAGCAGTACTTC.

V is TRBV6-5 and J is TRBJ1-2; 7 bases line up with TRBD1. The J segment lost 6 bases and the V segment lost 4 bases, leaving 14 bases of the junction unmatched. Germline CDR1 is MNHEY and CDR2 is SVGAGI. This CDR3 has 16 amino acids. The CDR3, as DNA: TGTGCCAGCAGTTCTGGTACCGGGACAGAAGGCCATGGCTACACCTTC. Its translation: CASSSGTGTEGHGYTF.

The chain joins TRBV19 to TRBJ2-2, with D hard to call. V was clipped by 5 bases and J by 2 bases, with 9 bases between them. CDR1 and CDR2 from the germline V gene are LNHDA and SQIVND (reference sequence). This CDR3 comprises 14 residues. The CDR3 region is CASSFASNTGELFF. CDR3 coding DNA: TGTGCCAGTAGTTTCGCGAGTAACACCGGGGAGCTGTTTTTT.

The J gene is TRBJ2-3, the V gene TRBV28; 8 nucleotides agree with TRBD1. Germline assignment: CDR1 MDHEN and CDR2 SYDVKM. The CDR3 runs to 16 residues. Trimming took 5 bases from V and 3 from J; bases not matched to a gene: 10. CDR3 residues: CASSTRQGLGTDTQYF. The DNA for the CDR3 is TGTGCCAGCAGTACACGACAGGGGCTGGGGACAGATACGCAGTATTTT.

The chain combines TRBV7-2 with TRBJ2-5, with a possible D match to TRBD1 (6 bases). CDR1 SGHTA and CDR2 FQGNSA come from the germline V gene. CDR3 size: 14 residues. The V end lost 5 bases, the J end lost 2 bases, and 12 bases lay between the germline ends. In nucleotides, the CDR3 is TGTGCCAGCAGCAAACGACAGGAACAAGAGACCCAGTACTTC. Amino acid sequence: CASSKRQEQETQYF.

DNA for the CDR3: TGTGCCAGCAGATCGCCAGGGGTGGGGTACAATGAGCAGTTCTTC. Amino acids: CASRSPGVGYNEQFF. The chain couples TRBV6-5 to TRBJ2-1; tentative D call: TRBD1 (6 bases). Germline CDR1 reads MNHEY; CDR2 reads SVGAGI. The ends were cut back, 6 bases at V and 4 bases at J, with 16 bases in the middle. The CDR3 runs to 15 residues.

This rearrangement joins TRBV28 to TRBJ2-7, with 13 bases aligning to TRBD2. This CDR3 region has 14 residues. V shed 8 bases and J 2 bases; nucleotides not matched to a gene: 3. Germline CDR1 reads MDHEN; CDR2 reads SYDVKM. The DNA of the CDR3 is TGTGCCAGCGCAACTAGCGGGAGGGCCTACGAGCAGTACTTC. Translation: CASATSGRAYEQYF.

The chain carries TRBV29-1 and TRBJ1-1; 7 bases match TRBD1. The germline CDR1 and CDR2 sequences are SQVTM and ANQGSEA. CDR3 length: 11 amino acids. V shed 8 bases and J 10 bases; nucleotides not matched to a gene: 10. The CDR3 DNA sequence: TGCAGCCCATCCCGGACAGGACGAGCTTTCTTT. Protein: CSPSRTGRAFF.

The J gene is TRBJ2-1, the V gene TRBV11-3, with 7 bases identical to TRBD1. This CDR3 contains 16 residues. The germline gives CDR1 SGHNT, CDR2 YENEEA. With 5 bases clipped from V and 2 bases from J, the junction kept 9 bases outside the gene matches. The CDR3 sequence: CASSPRTGSAYNEQFF. The CDR3 DNA follows: TGTGCCAGCAGCCCGAGGACAGGAAGTGCCTACAATGAGCAGTTCTTC. The whole variable domain, remainder taken from reference TRBV11-3 and TRBJ2-1, is EAGVVQSPRYKIIEKKQPVAFWCNPISGHNTLYWYLQNLGQGPELLIRYENEEAVDDSQLPKDRFSAERLKGVDSTLKIQPAELGDSAVYLCASSPRTGSAYNEQFFGPGTRLTVL.

CDR3 protein: CASSTGTSNQPQHF. CDR3 nucleotide sequence: TGTGCCAGCAGTACAGGGACTAGCAATCAGCCCCAGCATTTT. The V gene is TRBV28, the J gene TRBJ1-5, with D tentatively TRBD1 (6 bases). V was trimmed by 5 bases and J by 0 bases, leaving 8 bases between them. The CDR3 has 14 residues. CDR1 is MDHEN and CDR2 is SYDVKM in the germline V gene.

This clone was seen more than once but under ten times. V and J are TRBV27 and TRBJ2-7; no firm D call. In germline, CDR1 is MNHEY, CDR2 SMNVEV (reference sequence). This CDR3 is built from 13 residues. Trimming cost V 3 bases and J 3 bases, with 9 bases left between them. In DNA form, the CDR3 reads TGTGCCAGCAGTTTGGGCAGCTACTACGAGCAGTACTTC. It codes for CASSLGSYYEQYF.

Note on this clone: In the same sample, other DNA sequences code for this CDR3. This sequence joins TRBV2 and TRBJ2-7, with TRBD2 as a possible D gene (5 bases). Germline values: CDR1 SNHLY, CDR2 FYNNEI. The CDR3 sequence is 12 residues long. Trimming left V 7 bases short and J 2 bases short, with 9 bases between. This CDR3 reads CASNSETYEQYF. DNA for the CDR3: TGTGCCAGCAATAGCGAAACCTACGAGCAGTACTTC.